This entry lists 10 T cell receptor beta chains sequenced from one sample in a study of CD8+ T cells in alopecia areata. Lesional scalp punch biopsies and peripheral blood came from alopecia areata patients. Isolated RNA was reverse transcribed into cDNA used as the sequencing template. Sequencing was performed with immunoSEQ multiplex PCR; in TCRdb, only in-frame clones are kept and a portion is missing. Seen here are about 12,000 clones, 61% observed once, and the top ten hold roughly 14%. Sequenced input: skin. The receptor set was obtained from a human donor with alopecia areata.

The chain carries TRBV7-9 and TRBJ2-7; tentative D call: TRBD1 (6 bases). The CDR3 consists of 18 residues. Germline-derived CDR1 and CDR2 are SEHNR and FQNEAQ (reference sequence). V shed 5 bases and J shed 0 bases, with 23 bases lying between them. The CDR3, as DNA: TGTGCCAGCAGCCCTCCTTGGACAGACTCCTTATTCTCCTACGAGCAGTACTTC. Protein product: CASSPPWTDSLFSYEQYF.

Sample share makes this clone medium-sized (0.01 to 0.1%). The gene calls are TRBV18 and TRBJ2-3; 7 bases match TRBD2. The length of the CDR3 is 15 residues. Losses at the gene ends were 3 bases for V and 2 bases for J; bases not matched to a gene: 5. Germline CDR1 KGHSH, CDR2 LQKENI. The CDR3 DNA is TGTGCCAGCTCACCCCCTAGCGGCTACACAGATACGCAGTATTTT. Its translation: CASSPPSGYTDTQYF. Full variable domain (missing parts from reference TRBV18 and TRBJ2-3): NAGVMQNPRHLVRRRGQEARLRCSPMKGHSHVYWYRQLPEEGLKFMVYLQKENIIDESGMPKERFSAEFPKEGPSILRIQQVVRGDSAAYFCASSPPSGYTDTQYFGPGTRLTVL.

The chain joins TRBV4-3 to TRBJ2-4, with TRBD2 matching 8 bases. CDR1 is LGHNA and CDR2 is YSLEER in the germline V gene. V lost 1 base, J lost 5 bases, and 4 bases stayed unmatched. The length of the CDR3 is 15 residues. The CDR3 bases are TGCGCCAGCAGCCAAGCCGAGGGACTAGAAAACATTCAGTACTTC. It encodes CASSQAEGLENIQYF.

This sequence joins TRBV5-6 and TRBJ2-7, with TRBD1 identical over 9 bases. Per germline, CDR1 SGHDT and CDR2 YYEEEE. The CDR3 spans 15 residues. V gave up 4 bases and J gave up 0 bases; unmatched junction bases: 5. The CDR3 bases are TGTGCCAGCAGCCAAAACAGGGGGCCCTCCTACGAGCAGTACTTC. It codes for CASSQNRGPSYEQYF.

CDR3 DNA sequence: TGTGCCAGCAGCCAAAGCGGTAGCACAGATACGCAGTATTTT. Translated, it gives CASSQSGSTDTQYF. This rearrangement joins TRBV4-2 to TRBJ2-3; possible D gene TRBD2, 5 bases. The CDR3 consists of 14 residues. Germline CDR1 is LGHNA and CDR2 is YNFKEQ. With 2 bases removed from V and 0 bases from J, the gap between germline ends came to 6 bases.

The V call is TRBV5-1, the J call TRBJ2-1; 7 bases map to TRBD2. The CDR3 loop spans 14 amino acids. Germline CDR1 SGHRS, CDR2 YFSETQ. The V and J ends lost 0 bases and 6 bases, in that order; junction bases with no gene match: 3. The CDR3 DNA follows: TGCGCCAGCAGCTTGGGCCCGGGGGGCAATGAGCAGTTCTTC. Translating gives CASSLGPGGNEQFF.

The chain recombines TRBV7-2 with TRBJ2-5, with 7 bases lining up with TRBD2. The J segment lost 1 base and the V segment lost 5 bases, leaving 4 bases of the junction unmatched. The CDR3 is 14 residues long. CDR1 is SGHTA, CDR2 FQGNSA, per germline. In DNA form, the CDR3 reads TGTGCCAGCAGCACAACTAGCGTCCAAGAGACCCAGTACTTC. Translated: CASSTTSVQETQYF.

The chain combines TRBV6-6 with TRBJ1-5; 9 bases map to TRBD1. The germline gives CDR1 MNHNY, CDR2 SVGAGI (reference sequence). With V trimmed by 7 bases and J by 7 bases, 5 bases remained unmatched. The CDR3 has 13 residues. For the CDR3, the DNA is TGTGCCAGCATACAGGGGGCAGGGCAGCCCCAGCATTTT. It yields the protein CASIQGAGQPQHF.

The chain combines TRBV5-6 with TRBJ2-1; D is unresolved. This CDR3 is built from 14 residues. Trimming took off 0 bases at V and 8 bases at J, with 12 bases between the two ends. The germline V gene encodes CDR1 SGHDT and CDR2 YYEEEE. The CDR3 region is CASSLGISIHEQFF. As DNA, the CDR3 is TGTGCCAGCAGCTTGGGCATTAGTATCCATGAGCAGTTCTTC.

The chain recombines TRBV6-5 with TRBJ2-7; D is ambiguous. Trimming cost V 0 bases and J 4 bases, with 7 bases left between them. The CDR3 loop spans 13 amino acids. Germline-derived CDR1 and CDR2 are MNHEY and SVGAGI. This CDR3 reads CASSYSIGYEQYF. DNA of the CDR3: TGTGCCAGCAGTTACTCGATTGGTTACGAGCAGTACTTC.